This T cell receptor (beta chain) was recovered during a study of blood T cell repertoires in COVID-19. Sequenced by immunoSEQ multiplex PCR; TCRdb stores in-frame clones only, minus some. The table has about 190,000 clones, less than 85% seen once. What was sequenced was peripheral blood. This TCR came from a man aged 45-65 years who had recovered from COVID-19.

The CDR3 region has the DNA TGCAGTGCTAGTCGGGGGATTAATCAGCCCCAGCATTTT. Its translation: CSASRGINQPQHF. The chain joins TRBV20-1 to TRBJ1-5, with a possible D match to TRBD1 (5 bases). Trimming took 3 bases from V and 4 from J, leaving 10 bases between them. Germline loops: CDR1 DFQATT, CDR2 SNEGSKA (reference sequence). The CDR3 extends over 13 amino acids.